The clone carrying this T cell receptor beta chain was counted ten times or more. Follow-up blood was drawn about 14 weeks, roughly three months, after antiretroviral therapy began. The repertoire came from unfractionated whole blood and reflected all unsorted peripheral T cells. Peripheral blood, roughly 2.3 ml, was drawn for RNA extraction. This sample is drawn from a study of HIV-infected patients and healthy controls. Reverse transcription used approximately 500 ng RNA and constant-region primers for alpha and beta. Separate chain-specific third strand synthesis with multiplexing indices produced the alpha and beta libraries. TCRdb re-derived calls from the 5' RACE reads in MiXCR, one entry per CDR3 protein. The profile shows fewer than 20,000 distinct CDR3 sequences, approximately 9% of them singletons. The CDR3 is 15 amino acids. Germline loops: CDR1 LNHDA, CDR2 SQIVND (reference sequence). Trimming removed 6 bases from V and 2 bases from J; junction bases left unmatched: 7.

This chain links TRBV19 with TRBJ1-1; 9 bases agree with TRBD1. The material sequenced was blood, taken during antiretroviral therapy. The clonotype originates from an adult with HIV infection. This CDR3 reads CASRSLGQGNTEAFF. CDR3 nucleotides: TGTGCCAGTAGGAGTCTGGGACAGGGCAACACTGAAGCTTTCTTT.